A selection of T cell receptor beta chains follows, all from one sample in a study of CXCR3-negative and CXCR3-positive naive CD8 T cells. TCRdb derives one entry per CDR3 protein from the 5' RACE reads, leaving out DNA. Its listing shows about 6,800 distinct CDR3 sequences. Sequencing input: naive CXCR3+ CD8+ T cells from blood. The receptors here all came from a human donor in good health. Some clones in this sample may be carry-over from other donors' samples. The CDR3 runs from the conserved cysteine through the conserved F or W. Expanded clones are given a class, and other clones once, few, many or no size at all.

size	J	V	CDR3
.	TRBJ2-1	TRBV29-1	CSVRLAGVWGEQFF
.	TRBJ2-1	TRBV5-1	CASSLTPKNEQFF
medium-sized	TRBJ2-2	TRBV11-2	CASSHIGSTGELFF
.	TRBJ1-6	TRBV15	CATSTIRGQGSPLHF
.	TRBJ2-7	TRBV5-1	CASSRGTGNDEQYF
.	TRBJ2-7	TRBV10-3	CAIKGQPYEQYF
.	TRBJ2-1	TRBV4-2	CASSPPGQVDGNEQFF
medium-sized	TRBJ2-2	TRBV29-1	CSVVADTGELFF
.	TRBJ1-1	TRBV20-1	CSARTTRAVTEAFF
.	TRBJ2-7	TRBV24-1	CATSDSIRGEQYF
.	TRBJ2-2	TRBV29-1	CSVRDKNTGELFF
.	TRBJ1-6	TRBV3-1	CASSRDPTRLGSPLHF
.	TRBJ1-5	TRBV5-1	CASSLTGGFNQPQHF
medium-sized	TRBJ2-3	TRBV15	CATSRRGAGSTDTQYF
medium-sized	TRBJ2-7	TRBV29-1	CSVSLNSYEQYF
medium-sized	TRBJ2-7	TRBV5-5	CASSFPSPYEQYF
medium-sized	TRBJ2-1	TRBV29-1	CSVDGVVLRDEQFF
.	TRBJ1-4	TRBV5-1	CASSLGAREVEKPFF
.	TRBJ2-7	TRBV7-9	CASSPTGGPTRYEQYF
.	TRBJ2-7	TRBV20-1	CSALPSGRYEQYF
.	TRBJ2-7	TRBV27	CASSIAGGLEQYF
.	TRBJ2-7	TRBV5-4	CASSLLGQGGTYEQYF
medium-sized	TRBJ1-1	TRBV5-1	CASHGQGAMIPGDTEAFF
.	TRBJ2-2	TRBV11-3	CASRLAGTGELFF
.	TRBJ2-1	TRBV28	CASTLDRDYYNEQFF
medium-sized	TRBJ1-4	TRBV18	CASSPGTATTNEKLFF
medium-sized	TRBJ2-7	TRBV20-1	CSAVNSLVSGDSYEQYF
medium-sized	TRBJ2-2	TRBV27	CASRPSGRADTGELFF
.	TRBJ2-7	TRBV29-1	CSVEAGTSGGYEQYF
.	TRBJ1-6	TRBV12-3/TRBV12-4	CASSHSGGESPLHF
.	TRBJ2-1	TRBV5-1	CASSFSPQGYNEQFF
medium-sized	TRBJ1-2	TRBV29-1	CSAVGQGNYGYTF
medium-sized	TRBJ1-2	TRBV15	CATSDFDRGEFENGYTF
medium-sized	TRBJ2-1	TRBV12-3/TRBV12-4	CASSFSGQDFYNEQFF
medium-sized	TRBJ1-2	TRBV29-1	CSVPVWGVNYGYTF
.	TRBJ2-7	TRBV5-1	CASSPGTGESEQYF
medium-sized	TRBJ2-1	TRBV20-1	CSANPQVGGPVDEQFF
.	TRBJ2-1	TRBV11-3	CASSLGPLGQFF
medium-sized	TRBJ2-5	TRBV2	CASNGPVQETQYF
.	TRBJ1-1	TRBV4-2	CASQMTGTNTEAFF
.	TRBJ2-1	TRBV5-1	CASSPTPGTSALHEQFF
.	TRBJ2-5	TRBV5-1	CASSLEASGRSETQYF
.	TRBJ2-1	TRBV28	CASSLGGGDEQFF
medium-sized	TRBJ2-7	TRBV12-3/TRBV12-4	CASSRSVISYEQYF
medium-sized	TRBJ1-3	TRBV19	CASSIGTGSGNTIYF
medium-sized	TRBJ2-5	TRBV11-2	CASSLATQETQYF
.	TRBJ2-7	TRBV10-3	CAISEAGETTYEQYF
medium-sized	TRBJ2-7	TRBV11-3	CASSFGDSYEQYF